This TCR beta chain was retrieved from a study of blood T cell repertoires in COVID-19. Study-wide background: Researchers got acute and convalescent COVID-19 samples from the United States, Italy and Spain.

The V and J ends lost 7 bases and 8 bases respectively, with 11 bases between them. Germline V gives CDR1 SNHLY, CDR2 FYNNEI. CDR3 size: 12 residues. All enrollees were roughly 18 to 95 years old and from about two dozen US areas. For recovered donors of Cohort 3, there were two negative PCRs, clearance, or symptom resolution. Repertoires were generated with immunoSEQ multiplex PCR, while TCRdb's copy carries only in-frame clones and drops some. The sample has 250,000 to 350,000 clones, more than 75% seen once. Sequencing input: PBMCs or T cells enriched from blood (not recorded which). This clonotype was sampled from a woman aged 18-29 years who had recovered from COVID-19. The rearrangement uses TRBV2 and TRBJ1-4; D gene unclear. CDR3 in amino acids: CASIQSGEKLFF. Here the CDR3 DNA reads TGTGCCAGCATCCAATCGGGGGAAAAACTGTTTTTT.